Listed below are T cell receptor beta chains from one sample, sequenced in a study of blood T cells in healthy people across ages. TCRdb re-called the 5' RACE reads with MiXCR, one entry per CDR3 protein. The sample carries 1.4 million to 1.5 million distinct CDR3 sequences, about 43% recorded once. Sequenced material: blood. Receptor source: a woman aged 18-29 years in good health. The CDR3 runs from the conserved cysteine through the conserved F or W. Fields, in order: J gene, clone size, V gene, D gene, CDR3 DNA, CDR3 protein. D genes are given only for firm matches. The size field is filled for only some rows; it gives once, few, many or a size class.

J gene: TRBJ2-5; clone size: NA; V gene: TRBV5-1; D gene: TRBD2; CDR3 DNA: TGCGCCAGCAGCTTAAGCGGGGGTTCAGAGACCCTGTACTTC; CDR3 protein: CASSLSGGSETLYF
J gene: TRBJ1-2; clone size: NA; V gene: TRBV7-2; D gene: NA; CDR3 DNA: TGTGCCAGCAGCTTTTCCGTAACAGAGGGGTATGGCTACACCTTC; CDR3 protein: CASSFSVTEGYGYTF
J gene: TRBJ2-7; clone size: few; V gene: TRBV9; D gene: TRBD1; CDR3 DNA: TGTGCCAGCAGCGCCCAGGGACAGTCCCACTACGAGCAGTACTTC; CDR3 protein: CASSAQGQSHYEQYF
J gene: TRBJ2-6; clone size: NA; V gene: TRBV5-1; D gene: NA; CDR3 DNA: TGCGCCAGCAGCCCCGGGACGTTGCCATCTGGGGCCAACGTCCTGACTTTC; CDR3 protein: CASSPGTLPSGANVLTF
J gene: TRBJ1-6; clone size: NA; V gene: TRBV6-1; D gene: TRBD1; CDR3 DNA: TGTGCCAGCAGTGAAGGGTCTGGGACAGAGAATTCACCCCTCCACTTT; CDR3 protein: CASSEGSGTENSPLHF
J gene: TRBJ1-2; clone size: NA; V gene: TRBV7-8; D gene: TRBD1; CDR3 DNA: TGTGCCAGCAGCTTAGGCACAGGGGGTAACTATCCTGGCTACACCTTC; CDR3 protein: CASSLGTGGNYPGYTF
J gene: TRBJ1-2; clone size: few; V gene: TRBV21-1; D gene: NA; CDR3 DNA: TGTGCCAGCATCCAATTACAGGAAAACTATGGCTACACCTTC; CDR3 protein: CASIQLQENYGYTF
J gene: TRBJ2-3; clone size: few; V gene: TRBV5-1; D gene: TRBD2; CDR3 DNA: TGCGCCAGCAGCTTGGAAATAGGACTAGCGGGGGGCACAGATACGCAGTATTTT; CDR3 protein: CASSLEIGLAGGTDTQYF
J gene: TRBJ2-5; clone size: few; V gene: TRBV7-3; D gene: NA; CDR3 DNA: TGTGCCAGCAGCCCATATGCCAGACAAGAGACCCAGTACTTC; CDR3 protein: CASSPYARQETQYF
J gene: TRBJ2-7; clone size: few; V gene: TRBV15; D gene: TRBD1; CDR3 DNA: TGTGCCACCCAATGGGGGAGACAGGGATCCTACGAGCAGTACTTC; CDR3 protein: CATQWGRQGSYEQYF
J gene: TRBJ2-2; clone size: few; V gene: TRBV20-1; D gene: TRBD2; CDR3 DNA: TGCAGTGCTATAGCGGGAGTTAACACCGGGGAGCTGTTTTTT; CDR3 protein: CSAIAGVNTGELFF
J gene: TRBJ2-7; clone size: once; V gene: TRBV27; D gene: TRBD1; CDR3 DNA: TGTGCCAGCAGTTTAGCGACAGGGGCCCTCTACGAGCAGTACTTC; CDR3 protein: CASSLATGALYEQYF
J gene: TRBJ1-2; clone size: NA; V gene: TRBV27; D gene: NA; CDR3 DNA: TGTGCCAGCAGTTTAGGTCTCAACGGGGACTATGGCTACACCTTC; CDR3 protein: CASSLGLNGDYGYTF
J gene: TRBJ1-2; clone size: many; V gene: TRBV4-1; D gene: NA; CDR3 DNA: TGCGCCAGCAGCCAAGACTTGACTGTATATGGCTACACCTTC; CDR3 protein: CASSQDLTVYGYTF
J gene: TRBJ2-7; clone size: NA; V gene: TRBV3-1; D gene: NA; CDR3 DNA: TGTGCCAGCAGCCAAGTGGCCCAGGGTTTCCACGAGCAGTACTTC; CDR3 protein: CASSQVAQGFHEQYF
J gene: TRBJ2-5; clone size: NA; V gene: TRBV10-3; D gene: NA; CDR3 DNA: TGTGCCATCAGTGAGTCAACCGGGGCGGGACAAGAGACCCAGTACTTC; CDR3 protein: CAISESTGAGQETQYF
J gene: TRBJ2-3; clone size: NA; V gene: TRBV10-3; D gene: TRBD2; CDR3 DNA: TGTGCCATCAGAGGTCCGGGACTAGCGGGAGCGACGTTGACAGATACGCAGTATTTT; CDR3 protein: CAIRGPGLAGATLTDTQYF
J gene: TRBJ2-4; clone size: NA; V gene: TRBV4-1; D gene: TRBD2; CDR3 DNA: TGCGCCAGCAGCCAACCGACGGCGGGGGGGCCCAAAAACATTCAGTACTTC; CDR3 protein: CASSQPTAGGPKNIQYF
J gene: TRBJ2-1; clone size: NA; V gene: TRBV11-2; D gene: NA; CDR3 DNA: TGTGCCAGCAGCTCCATGCAGGGGGGGTCAAAGGAGCAGTTCTTC; CDR3 protein: CASSSMQGGSKEQFF
J gene: TRBJ2-3; clone size: NA; V gene: TRBV10-3; D gene: TRBD2; CDR3 DNA: TGTGCCATCAGGACTAGCGGCCGCACAGATACGCAGTATTTT; CDR3 protein: CAIRTSGRTDTQYF
J gene: TRBJ1-2; clone size: NA; V gene: TRBV3-1; D gene: NA; CDR3 DNA: TGTGCCAGCAGCCAAGAACATGGCTACACCTTC; CDR3 protein: CASSQEHGYTF
J gene: TRBJ1-6; clone size: few; V gene: TRBV3-1; D gene: NA; CDR3 DNA: TGTGCCAGCAGCCAAGATATTTATTCACCCCTCCACTTT; CDR3 protein: CASSQDIYSPLHF
J gene: TRBJ2-3; clone size: NA; V gene: TRBV7-8; D gene: NA; CDR3 DNA: TGTGCCAGCACGGTAGGCCCGAAAACAGATACGCAGTATTTT; CDR3 protein: CASTVGPKTDTQYF
J gene: TRBJ2-4; clone size: NA; V gene: TRBV6-1; D gene: TRBD2; CDR3 DNA: TGTGTCAGCAGTGAATCAGGACTAGCGGAGTACTTC; CDR3 protein: CVSSESGLAEYF
J gene: TRBJ2-5; clone size: few; V gene: TRBV5-1; D gene: TRBD1; CDR3 DNA: TGCGCCAGCAGCTTGGAAGTTGGCAGGGGGTTAGAGACCCAGTACTTC; CDR3 protein: CASSLEVGRGLETQYF
J gene: TRBJ1-2; clone size: NA; V gene: TRBV15; D gene: NA; CDR3 DNA: TGTGCCACCAGCAGAGGGGCCGACAGCTATGGCTACACCTTC; CDR3 protein: CATSRGADSYGYTF
J gene: TRBJ2-3; clone size: NA; V gene: TRBV6-5; D gene: TRBD1; CDR3 DNA: TGTGCCAGCATGGGACAGGGAACGGATACGCAGTATTTT; CDR3 protein: CASMGQGTDTQYF
J gene: TRBJ2-1; clone size: NA; V gene: TRBV7-2; D gene: NA; CDR3 DNA: TGTGCCGGCACCGTACTTGATGGTGAGCAGTTCTTC; CDR3 protein: CAGTVLDGEQFF
J gene: TRBJ2-1; clone size: few; V gene: TRBV3-1; D gene: TRBD2; CDR3 DNA: TGTGCCAGCAGCCAAGAGACTAGCGGGAGGTACAATGAGCAGTTCTTC; CDR3 protein: CASSQETSGRYNEQFF
J gene: TRBJ2-7; clone size: few; V gene: TRBV7-9; D gene: NA; CDR3 DNA: TGTGCCAGCAGCCGGTACTATTACGAGCAGTACTTC; CDR3 protein: CASSRYYYEQYF
J gene: TRBJ2-1; clone size: few; V gene: TRBV7-2; D gene: TRBD2; CDR3 DNA: TGTGCCAGCAGCTTATGGGGTCTAGCGGACCCAAGGTGGATTGAGCAGTTCTTC; CDR3 protein: CASSLWGLADPRWIEQFF
J gene: TRBJ1-5; clone size: few; V gene: TRBV15; D gene: NA; CDR3 DNA: TGTGCCACCAGCAGAGATTCCCCACTTAGCAATCAGCCCCAGCATTTT; CDR3 protein: CATSRDSPLSNQPQHF
J gene: TRBJ2-7; clone size: few; V gene: TRBV3-1; D gene: NA; CDR3 DNA: TGTGCCAGCAGCCAAGAGTCCATCTACGAGCAGTACTTC; CDR3 protein: CASSQESIYEQYF
J gene: TRBJ1-1; clone size: few; V gene: TRBV12-3/TRBV12-4; D gene: NA; CDR3 DNA: TGTGCCAGCAGTTCCAGGGGCGCGGGGGACACTGAAGCTTTCTTT; CDR3 protein: CASSSRGAGDTEAFF
J gene: TRBJ1-2; clone size: few; V gene: TRBV7-2; D gene: NA; CDR3 DNA: TGTGCCAGCAGCTTAGAAGGGGATTTCAGTGTCGGCTACACCTTC; CDR3 protein: CASSLEGDFSVGYTF
J gene: TRBJ2-3; clone size: NA; V gene: TRBV6-1; D gene: TRBD1; CDR3 DNA: TGTGCCAGCAGTGTACCCAGGACAGGGGACCGCACACACACAGATACGCAGTATTTT; CDR3 protein: CASSVPRTGDRTHTDTQYF